What follows are 21 T cell receptor beta chains derived from one specimen sequenced in a study of cytomegalovirus exposure and HLA in healthy donors. PCR used 60 Vbeta primers and 13 Jbeta primers. Data came from immunoSEQ multiplex PCR; TCRdb stores just in-frame clones and leaves some out. This sample has around 190,000 clones, with about 88% found just once. The sample taken for sequencing was PBMCs. These receptors came from a woman between 18 and 30 years old in good health and CMV-seronegative.

V usage is TRBV4-1 and J usage is TRBJ2-7; TRBD1 aligns across 7 bases. Per the germline V gene, CDR1 is MGHRA and CDR2 is YSYEKL. The CDR3 totals 15 residues. V was pared by 4 bases and J by 5 bases, with 11 bases of the junction left unmatched. In DNA form, the CDR3 reads TGCGCCAGCAGCCGAGGACAGGTGGCCCAAGACGAGCAGTACTTC. This sequence encodes CASSRGQVAQDEQYF.

V is TRBV30 and J is TRBJ1-1; 7 bases map to TRBD1. CDR3 size: 13 residues. Trimming took 0 bases from V and 5 from J; bases not matched to a gene: 3. The V gene's germline CDR1 is GTSNPN and CDR2 SVGIG (reference sequence). The CDR3 DNA is TGTGCCTGGAGTGTACAGGGGACTACTGAAGCTTTCTTT. Translating it yields CAWSVQGTTEAFF. Complete variable domain (other parts from reference TRBV30 and TRBJ1-1): SQTIHQWPATLVQPVGSPLSLECTVEGTSNPNLYWYRQAAGRGLQLLFYSVGIGQISSEVPQNLSASRPQDRQFILSSKKLLLSDSGFYLCAWSVQGTTEAFFGQGTRLTVV.

J is TRBJ2-7 and V is TRBV13; the match to TRBD2 covers 10 bases. V was pared by 3 bases and J by 0 bases, with 8 bases of the junction left unmatched. Germline-derived CDR1 and CDR2 are PRHDT and FYEKMQ (reference sequence). The CDR3 is made up of 17 amino acids. CDR3 sequence reads: CASSFAGLASPSYEQYF. The CDR3 bases are TGTGCCAGCAGCTTCGCGGGACTAGCGTCTCCCTCCTACGAGCAGTACTTC.

This chain joins TRBV18 and TRBJ2-7; no definite D call. The CDR3 covers 13 residues. V lost 2 bases and J lost 3, with 8 bases in between. The V gene's germline CDR1 is KGHSH and CDR2 LQKENI. The CDR3 DNA follows: TGTGCCAGCTCACCATACCACATCTACGAGCAGTACTTC. Encoded protein: CASSPYHIYEQYF.

DNA of the CDR3: TGTGCCAGCAGTCCCCTAGCCCCTTTGGGGGAGCAGTTCTTC. The encoded protein is CASSPLAPLGEQFF. This rearrangement joins TRBV27 to TRBJ2-1; D perhaps matches TRBD2 (5 bases). Germline V CDR1 and CDR2: MNHEY, SMNVEV (reference sequence). V was trimmed by 5 bases and J by 10 bases, leaving 18 bases between them. This CDR3 spans 14 amino acids.

V gene TRBV6-6 combines with J gene TRBJ1-3; D uncertain. The germline V gene encodes CDR1 MNHNY and CDR2 SVGAGI (reference sequence). This CDR3 comprises 14 residues. V was trimmed by 3 bases and J by 2 bases, leaving 8 bases between them. CDR3: CASSYSGAGNTIYF. The CDR3 nucleotides read TGTGCCAGCAGTTATTCGGGAGCTGGAAACACCATATATTTT.

The chain couples TRBV4-2 to TRBJ1-2, with D possibly being TRBD1 (5 bases). CDR1 LGHNA and CDR2 YNFKEQ come from the germline V gene. The V end lost 1 base, the J end lost 4 bases, and 7 bases lay between the germline ends. This CDR3 has 13 residues. DNA of the CDR3: TGTGCCAGCAGCCAAGGGGACTCCTATGGCTACACCTTC. Translated: CASSQGDSYGYTF.

The chain employs TRBV4-2 and TRBJ2-5; 10 positions match TRBD2. The CDR3 spans 15 residues. J lost 2 bases, V lost 4 bases, and 4 bases had no gene match. The V gene's germline CDR1 is LGHNA and CDR2 YNFKEQ. DNA of the CDR3: TGTGCCAGCAGCCTCCTAGCGGGAGCTCAAGAGACCCAGTACTTC. The encoded protein is CASSLLAGAQETQYF.

The chain uses TRBV7-2 and TRBJ1-5; possible D gene TRBD1, 5 bases. The CDR3 sequence is 15 residues long. The V end was cut by 5 bases, the J end by 6 bases, with 17 bases between. The V gene's germline CDR1 is SGHTA and CDR2 FQGNSA. The CDR3 DNA follows: TGTGCCAGCAGCGCCTACGGGGGTGTATTTCAGCCCCAGCATTTT. Its translation: CASSAYGGVFQPQHF. Filled out from reference TRBV7-2 and TRBJ1-5, the complete variable domain reads GAGVSQSPSNKVTEKGKDVELRCDPISGHTALYWYRQSLGQGLEFLIYFQGNSAPDKSGLPSDRFSAERTGGSVSTLTIQRTQQEDSAVYLCASSAYGGVFQPQHFGDGTRLSIL.

The chain combines TRBV6-5 with TRBJ2-3; D is possibly TRBD2 (6 bases). Trimming pared 2 bases from V and 6 bases from J, leaving 18 bases between. This CDR3 contains 16 residues. The germline V gene has CDR1 MNHEY and CDR2 SVGAGI. The DNA of the CDR3 is TGTGCCAGCAGTTACACCCTTAGCGGAGCCCTTGATACGCAGTATTTT. It specifies CASSYTLSGALDTQYF.

V and J are TRBV5-4 and TRBJ2-1, with D perhaps TRBD1 (6 bases). Trimming cost V 0 bases and J 8 bases, with 15 bases left between them. This CDR3 region has 15 residues. Looked up from germline, CDR1 is SGHNT and CDR2 is YYREEE (reference sequence). This CDR3 is CASSLVGRGRYEQFF. The CDR3 DNA reads TGTGCCAGCAGCTTGGTTGGCAGGGGTCGGTATGAGCAGTTCTTC.

The V gene is TRBV10-3, the J gene TRBJ2-7; TRBD2 might be the D (5 bases). In germline, CDR1 is ENHRY, CDR2 SYGVKD. Trimming shortened V by 0 bases and J by 3 bases, and 9 bases separated the two germline ends. The CDR3 is 14 amino acids. The CDR3 DNA reads as TGTGCCATCAGTGAGTCGGAGGAGAGCTACGAGCAGTACTTC. Translating it yields CAISESEESYEQYF.

The chain uses TRBV6-5 and TRBJ1-1; D unclear. The CDR3 consists of 14 residues. Trimming stripped 6 bases from V and 1 base from J, with 12 bases between. The V gene's germline CDR1 is MNHEY and CDR2 SVGAGI. The CDR3 is CASSPLRSNTEAFF. The CDR3 bases are TGTGCCAGCAGCCCCTTACGGTCGAACACTGAAGCTTTCTTT.

The rearrangement links TRBV4-3 to TRBJ1-1; 7 bases match TRBD1. Germline-derived CDR1 and CDR2 are LGHNA and YSLEER. The CDR3 has 18 amino acids. V lost 3 bases and J lost 11; bases outside the gene matches: 24. CDR3 residues: CASSQDASIQGTRVRAFF. CDR3 nucleotides: TGCGCCAGCAGCCAGGACGCATCCATACAGGGGACGCGCGTGAGGGCTTTCTTT.

The chain joins TRBV7-9 to TRBJ2-3; D ambiguous. The CDR3 totals 13 residues. Germline V gives CDR1 SEHNR, CDR2 FQNEAQ (reference sequence). The V and J ends lost 3 bases and 0 bases respectively, with 4 bases between them. The CDR3 nucleotides read TGTGCCAGCAGCTTGGCTAGCACAGATACGCAGTATTTT. Translating gives CASSLASTDTQYF.

This sequence joins TRBV29-1 and TRBJ1-1; a weak D match, TRBD1 (6 bases). This CDR3 region has 13 residues. Germline V gene lookup returns CDR1 SQVTM and CDR2 ANQGSEA. Trimming took 2 bases from V and 1 from J, leaving 8 bases between them. CDR3 DNA sequence: TGCAGCGTTGAAAAGACAGGGAACACTGAAGCTTTCTTT. Protein: CSVEKTGNTEAFF.

The CDR3 reads CASSARPSGSDEQFF. The CDR3 DNA reads as TGTGCCAGCAGCGCCCGGCCTAGCGGGAGTGATGAGCAGTTCTTC. The chain joins TRBV11-2 to TRBJ2-1; 10 bases are shared with TRBD2. The CDR3 spans 15 residues. V shed 5 bases and J 8 bases; nucleotides not matched to a gene: 9. The germline CDR1 and CDR2 sequences are SGHAT and FQNNGV.

The V gene is TRBV4-1, the J gene TRBJ1-4; 8 nucleotides agree with TRBD1. The ends lost 7 bases at V and 5 bases at J; junction bases unmatched: 9. The CDR3 is 15 amino acids. CDR1 is MGHRA and CDR2 is YSYEKL in the germline V gene. CDR3 sequence: CASKPDRAANEKLFF. CDR3 nucleotides: TGCGCCAGCAAACCGGACAGGGCCGCGAATGAAAAACTGTTTTTT.

With regard to this clone: The junction departs from the called germline gene at one end, perhaps through a read error. V usage is TRBV5-8 and J usage is TRBJ1-5; no reliable D call. CDR3 length equals 15 residues. In germline, CDR1 is SGHTS, CDR2 YDEGEE. CDR3 region: CAGSSQGVGRRPQHF. The CDR3 DNA reads as TGTGCCGGCAGCTCACAAGGTGTGGGGAGGAGGCCCCAGCATTTT.

The chain couples TRBV28 to TRBJ2-5; possibly TRBD1 for D (8 bases). CDR1 MDHEN and CDR2 SYDVKM come from the germline V gene. V was shortened by 4 bases and J by 4 bases, with 16 bases between the two germline ends. The CDR3 runs 15 residues. In DNA form, the CDR3 reads TGTGCCAGCAGTTCCCCGACAGGGGAGGGAGAGACCCAGTACTTC. Protein sequence: CASSSPTGEGETQYF.

This clone was seen just once. The V and J genes are TRBV7-9 and TRBJ2-3, with D perhaps matching TRBD2 (5 bases). Looked up from germline, CDR1 is SEHNR and CDR2 is FQNEAQ (reference sequence). There are 17 residues in the CDR3. V was cut by 1 base and J by 0 bases, with 14 bases left in between. The CDR3 bases are TGTGCCAGCAGCTTAGTTTCTTGGAGGCTTAGCACAGATACGCAGTATTTT. Residues: CASSLVSWRLSTDTQYF. Full variable domain (missing parts from reference TRBV7-9 and TRBJ2-3): DTGVSQNPRHKITKRGQNVTFRCDPISEHNRLYWYRQTLGQGPEFLTYFQNEAQLEKSRLLSDRFSAERPKGSFSTLEIQRTEQGDSAMYLCASSLVSWRLSTDTQYFGPGTRLTVL.